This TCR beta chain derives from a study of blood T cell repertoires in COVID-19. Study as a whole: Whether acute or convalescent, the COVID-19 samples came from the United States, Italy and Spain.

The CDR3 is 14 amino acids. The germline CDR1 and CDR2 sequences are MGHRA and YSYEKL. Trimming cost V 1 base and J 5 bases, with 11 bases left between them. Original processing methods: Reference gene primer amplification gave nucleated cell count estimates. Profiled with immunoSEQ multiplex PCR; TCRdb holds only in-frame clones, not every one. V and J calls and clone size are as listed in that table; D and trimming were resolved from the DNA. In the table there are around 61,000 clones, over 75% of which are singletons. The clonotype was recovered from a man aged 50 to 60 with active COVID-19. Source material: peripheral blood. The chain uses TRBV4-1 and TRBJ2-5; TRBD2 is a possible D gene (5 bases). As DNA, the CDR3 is TGCGCCAGCAGCCAAGGAGGACTGGGGGAGACCCAGTACTTC. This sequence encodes CASSQGGLGETQYF.